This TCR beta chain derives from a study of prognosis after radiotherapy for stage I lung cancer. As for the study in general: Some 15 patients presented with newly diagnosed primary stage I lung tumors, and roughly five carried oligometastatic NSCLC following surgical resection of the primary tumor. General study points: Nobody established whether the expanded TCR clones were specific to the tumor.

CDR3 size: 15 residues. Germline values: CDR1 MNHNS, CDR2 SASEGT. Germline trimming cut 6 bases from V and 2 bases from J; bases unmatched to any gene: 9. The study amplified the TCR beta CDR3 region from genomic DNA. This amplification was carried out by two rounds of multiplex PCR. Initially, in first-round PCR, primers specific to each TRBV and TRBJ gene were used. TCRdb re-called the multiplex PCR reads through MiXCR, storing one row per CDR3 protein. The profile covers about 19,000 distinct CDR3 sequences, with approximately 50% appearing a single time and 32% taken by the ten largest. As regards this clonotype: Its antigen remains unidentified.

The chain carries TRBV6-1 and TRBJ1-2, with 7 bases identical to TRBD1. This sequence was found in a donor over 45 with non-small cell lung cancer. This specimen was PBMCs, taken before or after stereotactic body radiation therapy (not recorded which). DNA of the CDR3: TGTGCCAGCAGCCAAAAAGCCAGGGGGAACTATGGCTACACCTTC. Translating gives CASSQKARGNYGYTF.